This T cell receptor beta chain was documented in a study of identical twins. Study-wide results and limits: The analysis was cross-sectional rather than longitudinal within donors. Excess sharing between twins was weaker in beta out-of-frame sequences.

The V gene's germline CDR1 is DFQATT and CDR2 SNEGSKA (reference sequence). There are 13 residues in the CDR3. Via MiXCR, TCRdb re-called the 5' RACE reads, giving one row per CDR3 protein. Of around 280,000 distinct CDR3 sequences in the sample, approximately 8% were seen once. This clonotype was found many times. Its antigen is unidentified. These same data were also listed under a study on yellow fever vaccine responses in identical twins.

The sequenced sample consisted of memory (CD45RO+) T cells sorted from blood. This receptor was obtained from a young woman in good health. The chain links TRBV20-1 to TRBJ1-2; TRBD1 aligns across 9 bases. In nucleotides, the CDR3 is TGCAGCGCCCGAACAGGGGGCAGCTATGGCTACACCTTC. It is translated as CSARTGGSYGYTF.